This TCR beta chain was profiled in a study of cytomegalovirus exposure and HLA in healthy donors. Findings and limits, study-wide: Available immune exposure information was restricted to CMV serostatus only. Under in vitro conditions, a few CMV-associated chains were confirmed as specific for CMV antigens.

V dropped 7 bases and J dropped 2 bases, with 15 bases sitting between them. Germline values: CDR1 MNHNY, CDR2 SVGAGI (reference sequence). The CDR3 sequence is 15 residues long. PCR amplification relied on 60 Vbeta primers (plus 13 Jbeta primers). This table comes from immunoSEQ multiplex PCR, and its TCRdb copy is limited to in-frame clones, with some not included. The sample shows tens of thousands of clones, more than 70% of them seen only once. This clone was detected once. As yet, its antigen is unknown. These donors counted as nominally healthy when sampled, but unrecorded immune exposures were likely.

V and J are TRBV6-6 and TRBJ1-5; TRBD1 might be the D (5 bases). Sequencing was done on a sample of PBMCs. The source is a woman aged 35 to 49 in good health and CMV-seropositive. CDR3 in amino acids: CASTNGGGGNQPQHF. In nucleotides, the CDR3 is TGTGCCAGCACTAACGGGGGGGGTGGCAATCAGCCCCAGCATTTT.